This T cell receptor (beta chain) originates from a study of response to subunit inactivated influenza vaccine. Of note for this clonotype: Its matching antigen is unknown.

TCRdb reanalysed the RT-PCR reads using MiXCR and keeps one entry per CDR3 protein. The sample has more than 700,000 distinct CDR3 sequences, approximately 21% seen once. Findings of the study overall: Only a handful of new T cells, the authors suggested, are recruited with each seasonal influenza vaccination.

Germline-derived CDR1 and CDR2 are LGHNA and YSLEER. This CDR3 has 17 residues. V shed 0 bases and J shed 0 bases, with 12 bases lying between them. The input for sequencing was PBMCs from blood, taken 5 to 6 days after vaccination. This sequence was found in a man aged 45-60 years who received an inactivated influenza vaccine. The V and J genes are TRBV4-3 and TRBJ2-4, with TRBD2 as a possible D gene (5 bases). As DNA, the CDR3 is TGCGCCAGCAGCCAAGATCCCGGCGGACTAGCCAAAAACATTCAGTACTTC. Translated, it gives CASSQDPGGLAKNIQYF.